This TCR beta chain originates from a study of T cells after yellow fever vaccination. Study results and limitations: The booster response re-showed most primary clones: more than 95% CD4, around 87% CD8.

A process of 5'RACE template switching, which added a universal primer site and UMIs, was used to make TCR cDNA. TCRdb recomputed calls from the 5' RACE reads with MiXCR, one row per CDR3 protein. Of some 600,000 distinct CDR3 sequences in the sample, around an eighth are singletons; the top ten hold more than 13%. The CDR3 runs 17 residues. The ends were cut back, 3 bases at V and 3 bases at J, with 15 bases in the middle. Per germline, CDR1 MGHDK and CDR2 SYGVNS. This clonotype came up a few times. Its antigen is not known. V usage is TRBV25-1 and J usage is TRBJ2-6, with a weak D call TRBD1 (6 bases). This receptor was obtained from a man aged 30 to 45 who received the YFV17D yellow fever vaccine. Sequences were derived from PBMCs, sampled on the day of the yellow fever booster vaccination. The CDR3 loop reads CASSDRRRGHGANVLTF. CDR3 DNA sequence: TGTGCCAGCAGTGACCGGAGAAGGGGACATGGGGCCAACGTCCTGACTTTC.